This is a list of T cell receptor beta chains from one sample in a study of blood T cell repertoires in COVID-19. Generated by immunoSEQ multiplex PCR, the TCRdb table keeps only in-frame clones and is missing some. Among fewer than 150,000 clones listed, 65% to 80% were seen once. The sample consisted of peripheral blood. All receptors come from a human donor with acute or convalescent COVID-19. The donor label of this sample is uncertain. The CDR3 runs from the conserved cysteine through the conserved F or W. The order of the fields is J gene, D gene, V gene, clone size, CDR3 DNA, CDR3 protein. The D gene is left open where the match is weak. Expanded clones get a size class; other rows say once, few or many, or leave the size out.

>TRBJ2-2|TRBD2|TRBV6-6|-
TGTGCCAGCAGTTACGGCCTAGCGGGGGCCCTCGAGGAGCTGTTTTTT
CASSYGLAGALEELFF
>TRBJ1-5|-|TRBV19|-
TGTGCCAGCGGGGGGGTACAAGGCAATCAGCCCCAGCATTTT
CASGGVQGNQPQHF
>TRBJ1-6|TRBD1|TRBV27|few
TGTGCCAGCAGCCGGACAGGGTTCGGATCACCCCTCCACTTT
CASSRTGFGSPLHF
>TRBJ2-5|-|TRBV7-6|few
TGTGCCAGCAGCACCACGACAGTCTACCAAGAGACCCAGTACTTC
CASSTTTVYQETQYF
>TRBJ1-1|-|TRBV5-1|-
TGCGCCAGCAGCTTGGTAGGTGACTACACTGAAGCTTTCTTT
CASSLVGDYTEAFF
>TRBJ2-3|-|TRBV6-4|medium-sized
TGTGCCAGCAGTGACGGGGGGGCCACAGATACGCAGTATTTT
CASSDGGATDTQYF
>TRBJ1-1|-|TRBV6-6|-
TGTGCCAGCAGTTACGGAGGTCCGAACACTGAAGCTTTCTTT
CASSYGGPNTEAFF
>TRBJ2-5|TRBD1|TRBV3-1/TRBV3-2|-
TGTGCCAGCAGCCAAGGTCTACAGGGGGGACAAGAGACCCAGTACTTC
CASSQGLQGGQETQYF
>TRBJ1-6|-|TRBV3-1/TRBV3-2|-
TGTGCCAGCAGCCAAGGACAGAGGTGGTCACCCCTCCACTTT
CASSQGQRWSPLHF
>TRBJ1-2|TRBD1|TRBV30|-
TGTGCCTGGAGTGTACGGGGACAGTTCTATGGCTACACCTTC
CAWSVRGQFYGYTF
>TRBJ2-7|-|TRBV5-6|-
TGTGCCAGCAGCTTTGGGGGCACCTACGAGCAGTACTTC
CASSFGGTYEQYF
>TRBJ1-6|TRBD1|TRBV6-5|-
TGTGCCAGCAGACCACCCACAGGGGTTAATTCACCCCTCCACTTT
CASRPPTGVNSPLHF
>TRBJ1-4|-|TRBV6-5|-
TGTGCCAGCCGGGGATTTGGTAATGAAAAACTGTTTTTT
CASRGFGNEKLFF
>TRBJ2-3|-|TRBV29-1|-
TGCAGCGGCACAGGGTTAGGGTCGACAGATACGCAGTATTTT
CSGTGLGSTDTQYF
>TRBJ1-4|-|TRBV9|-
TGTGCCAGCAGCAAACACGCAACTAATGAAAAACTGTTTTTT
CASSKHATNEKLFF
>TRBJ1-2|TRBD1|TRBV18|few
TGTGCCAGCTCACAAGGGACAGGGTATTCGGGGAACTATGGCTACACCTTC
CASSQGTGYSGNYGYTF
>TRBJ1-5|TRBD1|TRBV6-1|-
TGTGCCAGCAGTGATGGACAGGGTGGCAATCAGCCCCAGCATTTT
CASSDGQGGNQPQHF
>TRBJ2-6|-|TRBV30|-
TGTGCCTGGAGTCCACTCTCTGGGGCCAACGTCCTGACTTTC
CAWSPLSGANVLTF
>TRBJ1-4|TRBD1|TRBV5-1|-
TGCGCCAGCAGCTTGCAGGGGGCAGGGGAAAAACTGTTTTTT
CASSLQGAGEKLFF
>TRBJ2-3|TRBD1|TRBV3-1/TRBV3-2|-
TGTGCCAGCAGCCCCTACCTAAACAGGGGCCGCACAGATACGCAGTATTTT
CASSPYLNRGRTDTQYF
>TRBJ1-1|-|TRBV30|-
TGTGCCTGGAGCGACGGGGGGAACACTGAAGCTTTCTTT
CAWSDGGNTEAFF
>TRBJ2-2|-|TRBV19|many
TGTGCCAGTAGTAGGGGGGTCGGGGAGCTGTTTTTT
CASSRGVGELFF
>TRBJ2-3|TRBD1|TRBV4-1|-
TGCGCCAGCAGCCAGGGACAGGGCCTTCTCACAGATACGCAGTATTTT
CASSQGQGLLTDTQYF
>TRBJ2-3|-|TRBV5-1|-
TGCGCCAGCAGCTTGGATGGGGGCACACCCCCTCTTTACACAGATACGCAGTATTTT
CASSLDGGTPPLYTDTQYF
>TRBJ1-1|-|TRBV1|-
TGCACCAGCAGCCAAGGGGGACAGGGGAACACTGAAGCTTTCTTT
CTSSQGGQGNTEAFF
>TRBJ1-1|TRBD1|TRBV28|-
TGTGCCAGCAGGACCCGGACAGGTCAAACCCACAACACTGAAGCTTTCTTT
CASRTRTGQTHNTEAFF
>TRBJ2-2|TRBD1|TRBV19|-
TGTGCCAGTAGTACCGGGACAGGCGTTGTGTACGGGGGCGCGTCCGAGCTGTTTTTT
CASSTGTGVVYGGASELFF
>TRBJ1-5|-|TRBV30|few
TGTGCCTGGAGTGCACAGGGTAGCAATCAGCCCCAGCATTTT
CAWSAQGSNQPQHF
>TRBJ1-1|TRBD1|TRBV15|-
TGTGCCATACGACAGGGACGGGCGAACACTGAAGCTTTCTTT
CAIRQGRANTEAFF
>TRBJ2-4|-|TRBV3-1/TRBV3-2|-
TGTGCCAGCAGCTCTAGGCTTGCGGGGAAAAACATTCAGTACTTC
CASSSRLAGKNIQYF
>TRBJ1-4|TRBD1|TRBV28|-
TGTGCCAGCAGCGGAATGACAGGGTTCGAAAAACTGTTTTTT
CASSGMTGFEKLFF
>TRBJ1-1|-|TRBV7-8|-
TGTGCCAGCAGCTTAGAACAAGCGAGGAAAGCTTTCTTT
CASSLEQARKAFF
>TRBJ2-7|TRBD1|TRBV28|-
TGTGCCACCATCACACCGGGACAGGAGATTCAGTACTTC
CATITPGQEIQYF
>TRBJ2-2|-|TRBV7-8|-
TGTGCCAGCAGCCCCGGGACACCGAACGCCGGGGAGCTGTTTTTT
CASSPGTPNAGELFF
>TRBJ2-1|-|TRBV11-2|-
TGTGCCAGCAGCTTAGCGGTTGGCGGATACAATGAGCAGTTCTTC
CASSLAVGGYNEQFF
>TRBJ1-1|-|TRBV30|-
TGTGCCTGCGACCCCGGCACAGCGAACACTGAAGCTTTCTTT
CACDPGTANTEAFF
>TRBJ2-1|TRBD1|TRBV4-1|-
TGCGCCAGCAGCCAAGCGACAGGGGGCTATGAGCAGTTCTTC
CASSQATGGYEQFF
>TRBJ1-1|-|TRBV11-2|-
TGTGCCAGCAGCACCGCCGGGACTTTGAACACTGAAGCTTTCTTT
CASSTAGTLNTEAFF
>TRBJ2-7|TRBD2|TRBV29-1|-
TGCAGCGTTGTATTAGCGGGGGACGTCTACGAGCAGTACTTC
CSVVLAGDVYEQYF
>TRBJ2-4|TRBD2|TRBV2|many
TGTGCCAGCAGTGAGGGCACATGGGGGGGTAAACGCAAAAACATTCAGTACTTC
CASSEGTWGGKRKNIQYF
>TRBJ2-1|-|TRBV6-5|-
TGTGCCAGCAGTCGCGACTATAACTCCTACAATGAGCAGTTCTTC
CASSRDYNSYNEQFF
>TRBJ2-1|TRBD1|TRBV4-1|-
TGCGCCAGCAGCCACTCGAGGACAGGGGTTTACAATGAGCAGTTCTTC
CASSHSRTGVYNEQFF
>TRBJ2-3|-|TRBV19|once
TGTGCCAGTAGTATAGCGACAGACACAGATACGCAGTATTTT
CASSIATDTDTQYF
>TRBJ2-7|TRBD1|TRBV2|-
TGTGCCAGCAGGGCGTTCGGGACAGGGGGCTCCGAGCAGTACTTC
CASRAFGTGGSEQYF
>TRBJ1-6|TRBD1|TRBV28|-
TGTGCCAGCAGTGGAGCAGGGGGGAAGAAACCCCTCCACTTT
CASSGAGGKKPLHF
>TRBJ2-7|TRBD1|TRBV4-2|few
TGTGCCAGCAGCCAAGGACAGGGGGCTACCTACGAGCAGTACTTC
CASSQGQGATYEQYF
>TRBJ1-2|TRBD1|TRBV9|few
TGTGCCAGCAGCGTAGAACCGGGACAGGGGCGACACACCTTC
CASSVEPGQGRHTF
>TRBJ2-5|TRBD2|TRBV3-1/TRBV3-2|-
TGTGCCAGCAGCCAGGGTAGCGGGGGGGCGCTTAAGACCCAGTACTTC
CASSQGSGGALKTQYF
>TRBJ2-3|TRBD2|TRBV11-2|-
TGTGCCAGCAGCCCTATCGGACTAGCGGGGGTCACAGATACGCAGTATTTT
CASSPIGLAGVTDTQYF
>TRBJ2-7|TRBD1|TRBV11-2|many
TGTGCCAGCAGCTTTCTACAGGGGGCCGGCGAGCAGTACTTC
CASSFLQGAGEQYF
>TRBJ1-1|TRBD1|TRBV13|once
TGTGCCAGCACCTTAAACGGCCAGGGGGCCACTGAAGCTTTCTTT
CASTLNGQGATEAFF
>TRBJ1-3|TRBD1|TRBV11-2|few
TGTGCCAGCAGCTTACCGCACAGGGGACCCGGAAACACCATATATTTT
CASSLPHRGPGNTIYF
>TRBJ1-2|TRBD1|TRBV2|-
TGTGCCGGGAGGGGTTCCGGGACAGGGAACGGCTACACCTTC
CAGRGSGTGNGYTF
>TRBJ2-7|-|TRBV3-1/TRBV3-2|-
TGTGCCAGCGGGGCTGGGGTCTCCTACGAGCAGTACTTC
CASGAGVSYEQYF
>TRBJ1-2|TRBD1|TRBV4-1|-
TGCGCCAGCAGCCAGGCAGGGGGCTCGTTCTATGGCTACACCTTC
CASSQAGGSFYGYTF
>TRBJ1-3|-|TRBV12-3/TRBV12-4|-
TGTGCCAGCAGCCACTTGTTCCGAAACACCATATATTTT
CASSHLFRNTIYF